This T cell receptor beta chain was recovered during a study of blood T cell repertoires in COVID-19. From germline, CDR1 is MNHNY and CDR2 SVGAGI (reference sequence). V was trimmed by 8 bases and J by 6 bases, leaving 17 bases between them. CDR3 length: 14 amino acids. Authors' data handling: Quantification of nucleated cells was approximated via reference gene primer amplification. TCRdb keeps only in-frame clones here, not all; method: immunoSEQ multiplex PCR. For V, J and clone size, that table is used; D and trimming come from the DNA. The sample has 65,000 to 85,000 clones, approximately 78% seen once.

The origin of this receptor is a woman aged 60-75 years with acute or convalescent COVID-19. The specimen sequenced was peripheral blood. This chain joins TRBV6-6 and TRBJ1-5, with a tentative D call TRBD1 (5 bases). The CDR3 reads CASGGGNDGQPQHF. The CDR3 nucleotides are TGTGCCAGCGGGGGGGGGAATGACGGTCAGCCCCAGCATTTT.